A single sample gave rise to the 30 T cell receptor beta chains below, sequenced in a study of tumor-infiltrating lymphocytes in localized non-small cell lung cancer. The method was immunoSEQ multiplex PCR; TCRdb's version includes in-frame clones alone and lacks a portion of them. The sample has some 15,000 clones, around 82% seen once. The sample taken for sequencing was lung tumor tissue. All receptors come from a human donor with non-small cell lung cancer.

This chain connects TRBV7-9 to TRBJ2-1, with 9 positions matching TRBD2. The CDR3 is made up of 17 amino acids. CDR1 is SEHNR, CDR2 FQNEAQ, per germline (reference sequence). V shed 8 bases, J shed 2 bases, and the junction held 13 bases outside the gene matches. The CDR3 sequence is CASRQPGGGGAYNEQFF. CDR3 bases: TGTGCCAGCCGCCAACCTGGGGGCGGGGGGGCCTACAATGAGCAGTTCTTC. The complete variable domain, with remaining parts taken from reference TRBV7-9 and TRBJ2-1, reads DTGVSQNPRHKITKRGQNVTFRCDPISEHNRLYWYRQTLGQGPEFLTYFQNEAQLEKSRLLSDRFSAERPKGSFSTLEIQRTEQGDSAMYLCASRQPGGGGAYNEQFFGPGTRLTVL.

The chain recombines TRBV7-2 with TRBJ2-7; 8 bases agree with TRBD1. The V segment lost 1 base and the J segment 2 bases; nucleotides outside the gene matches: 1. CDR3 length equals 14 residues. Germline V CDR1 and CDR2: SGHTA, FQGNSA. CDR3 bases: TGTGCCAGCAGCTTAGAACAGGGGGCCTACGAGCAGTACTTC. This translates into CASSLEQGAYEQYF.

This chain joins TRBV30 and TRBJ1-2, with unresolved D. The V and J ends lost 4 bases and 8 bases respectively, with 14 bases between them. This CDR3 region has 12 residues. Looked up from germline, CDR1 is GTSNPN and CDR2 is SVGIG (reference sequence). The CDR3 nucleotides are TGTGCCTGGATTGCGGGGATTGAAGGCTACACCTTC. As protein: CAWIAGIEGYTF.

This chain joins TRBV10-3 and TRBJ2-1, with D perhaps matching TRBD1 (5 bases). Germline lookup yields CDR1 ENHRY and CDR2 SYGVKD. CDR3 length: 12 amino acids. V was trimmed by 8 bases and J by 4 bases, leaving 9 bases between them. CDR3 nucleotide sequence: TGTGCCATCGAAGGGGATTACAATGAGCAGTTCTTC. Its protein is CAIEGDYNEQFF.

J is TRBJ2-5 and V is TRBV7-2, with TRBD1 matching 7 bases. V lost 5 bases to trimming and J lost 1 base; unmatched junction nucleotides: 7. Germline CDR1 and CDR2: SGHTA and FQGNSA. The CDR3 is 15 residues long. CDR3 sequence (DNA): TGTGCCAGCAGCCAGAGGACAGGCAGCCAAGAGACCCAGTACTTC. This encodes CASSQRTGSQETQYF.

The genes are TRBV9 and TRBJ2-4, with TRBD2 identical over 7 bases. Losses at the gene ends were 0 bases for V and 3 bases for J; bases not matched to a gene: 6. The germline V gene encodes CDR1 SGDLS and CDR2 YYNGEE. CDR3 length: 16 residues. In nucleotides, the CDR3 is TGTGCCAGCAGCGTAGACGGGACTAATAACAAAAACATTCAGTACTTC. Translating it yields CASSVDGTNNKNIQYF.

The gene calls are TRBV10-3 and TRBJ1-1; no clear D gene. Germline assignment: CDR1 ENHRY and CDR2 SYGVKD. V shed 3 bases and J shed 0 bases, with 5 bases lying between them. There are 13 residues in the CDR3. CDR3 DNA: TGTGCCATCAGTGACAGCTTGAACACTGAAGCTTTCTTT. Its protein is CAISDSLNTEAFF.

The rearrangement links TRBV5-6 to TRBJ1-1; D not certain. V lost 7 bases, J lost 0 bases, and 10 bases lay in between. Germline CDR1 reads SGHDT; CDR2 reads YYEEEE. The CDR3 length is 13 residues. Here the CDR3 DNA reads TGTGCCAGCGGGTCCCTACTGAACACTGAAGCTTTCTTT. It translates to CASGSLLNTEAFF.

The genes are TRBV5-6 and TRBJ1-5, with 9 nucleotides matching TRBD1. V lost 2 bases to trimming and J lost 1 base; unmatched junction nucleotides: 10. The CDR3 has 18 residues. Germline V gives CDR1 SGHDT, CDR2 YYEEEE. The CDR3 region has the DNA TGTGCCAGCAGCTTAGGGGGATGGGGACAGGGAAGCAATCAGCCCCAGCATTTT. This translates into CASSLGGWGQGSNQPQHF.

The chain combines TRBV5-5 with TRBJ1-6, with 9 bases matching TRBD1. CDR3 length: 14 amino acids. CDR1 is SGHKS and CDR2 is YYEKEE in the germline V gene (reference sequence). The trim removed 3 bases at V and 7 bases at J, leaving 2 bases unmatched. CDR3 residues: CASSSDRGNSPLHF. The CDR3 DNA is TGTGCCAGCAGCTCGGACAGGGGCAATTCACCCCTCCACTTT.

The V call is TRBV10-1, the J call TRBJ2-7, with TRBD1 as a possible D gene (6 bases). Germline CDR1 WNHNN, CDR2 SYGVQD (reference sequence). The CDR3 has 13 residues. V lost 3 bases and J 2 bases, leaving 8 bases between the germline ends. CDR3 DNA sequence: TGCGCCAGCAGTGAAGGGGGAGCCTACGAGCAGTACTTC. Protein product: CASSEGGAYEQYF.

The chain employs TRBV7-9 and TRBJ1-1; 8 positions match TRBD1. This CDR3 contains 13 residues. With 4 bases clipped from V and 6 bases from J, the junction kept 4 bases outside the gene matches. The germline V gene has CDR1 SEHNR and CDR2 FQNEAQ (reference sequence). The CDR3 bases are TGTGCCAGCAGCTCGGTACAGGGGGCTGAAGCTTTCTTT. Amino acid sequence: CASSSVQGAEAFF. Complete variable domain (other parts from reference TRBV7-9 and TRBJ1-1): DTGVSQNPRHKITKRGQNVTFRCDPISEHNRLYWYRQTLGQGPEFLTYFQNEAQLEKSRLLSDRFSAERPKGSFSTLEIQRTEQGDSAMYLCASSSVQGAEAFFGQGTRLTVV.

The rearrangement joins TRBV30 to TRBJ2-1; D is undetermined. The CDR3 is 13 residues long. Trimming took off 1 base at V and 5 bases at J, with 9 bases between the two ends. CDR1 and CDR2 (germline): GTSNPN, SVGIG (reference sequence). The DNA of the CDR3 is TGTGCCTGGAGTGGACGGGTGGACAATGAGCAGTTCTTC. The encoded protein is CAWSGRVDNEQFF.

The chain has TRBV5-6 and TRBJ1-1; D may be TRBD1 (6 bases). This CDR3 is built from 14 residues. V lost 2 bases and J lost 2, with 10 bases in between. Per germline, CDR1 SGHDT and CDR2 YYEEEE. The CDR3 region is CASSLWGANTEAFF. The CDR3 DNA reads as TGTGCCAGCAGCTTATGGGGGGCCAACACTGAAGCTTTCTTT. Full variable domain (remainder filled in from reference TRBV5-6 and TRBJ1-1): DAGVTQSPTHLIKTRGQQVTLRCSPKSGHDTVSWYQQALGQGPQFIFQYYEEEERQRGNFPDRFSGHQFPNYSSELNVNALLLGDSALYLCASSLWGANTEAFFGQGTRLTVV.

J is TRBJ2-3 and V is TRBV6-1, with 10 bases fitting TRBD1. In germline, CDR1 is MNHNS, CDR2 SASEGT. The CDR3 totals 13 residues. V trimming: 11 bases; J trimming: 2 bases; junction bases outside the gene matches: 4. DNA for the CDR3: TGTGCCGGTGGACAGGGGGACACAGATACGCAGTATTTT. It translates to CAGGQGDTDTQYF.

The rearrangement links TRBV14 to TRBJ1-4; perhaps TRBD1 as D (6 bases). Germline V gene sequence: CDR1 SGHDN, CDR2 FVKESK. This CDR3 is 15 amino acids long. V lost 0 bases and J 8 bases, leaving 13 bases between the germline ends. DNA for the CDR3: TGTGCCAGCAGCCAAGAACAGGGACCCGGCGAAAAACTGTTTTTT. Its translation is CASSQEQGPGEKLFF.

The chain combines TRBV6-4 with TRBJ2-6; D is perhaps TRBD1 or TRBD2 (6 bases each). The V and J ends lost 6 bases and 4 bases respectively, with 10 bases between them. Germline V CDR1 and CDR2: MRHNA, SNTAGT. This CDR3 is 14 amino acids long. The CDR3 DNA reads TGTGCCAGCAGCCCGGGGGCCGGGGCCAACGTCCTGACTTTC. This encodes CASSPGAGANVLTF.

The rearrangement uses TRBV29-1 and TRBJ2-3; the D gene is possibly TRBD2 (6 bases). CDR1 and CDR2 (germline): SQVTM, ANQGSEA. The CDR3 has 11 amino acids. Trimming removed 2 bases from V and 11 bases from J, with 11 bases in between. CDR3 bases: TGCAGCGTTGAACAGGGAGGCAGGCAGTATTTT. Amino acid sequence: CSVEQGGRQYF.

This clone was recorded a few times. V usage is TRBV28 and J usage is TRBJ2-7; perhaps D is TRBD1 or TRBD2 (5 bases each). The V end was cut by 5 bases, the J end by 6 bases, with 20 bases between. This CDR3 has 15 amino acids. CDR1 is MDHEN and CDR2 is SYDVKM in the germline V gene. The CDR3 DNA reads TGTGCCAGCAGTCCAACGGACGGGACGTCGAGCGAGCAGTACTTC. This sequence encodes CASSPTDGTSSEQYF.

J is TRBJ1-2 and V is TRBV6-6; D is unclear. The CDR3 consists of 15 residues. In germline, CDR1 is MNHNY, CDR2 SVGAGI (reference sequence). V lost 0 bases, J lost 8 bases, and 16 bases lay in between. CDR3 DNA sequence: TGTGCCAGCAGTTACTCGTCGGGTCCCCTAGACGGCTACACCTTC. Protein product: CASSYSSGPLDGYTF.

The rearrangement links TRBV4-2 to TRBJ2-7; 10 nucleotides agree with TRBD1. From germline, CDR1 is LGHNA and CDR2 YNFKEQ. There are 15 residues in the CDR3. V lost 1 base and J lost 3; bases outside the gene matches: 3. The CDR3 nucleotides are TGTGCCAGCAGCCAAGCCCGGGACAGGGGCTACGAGCAGTACTTC. Amino acids: CASSQARDRGYEQYF.

The chain joins TRBV5-5 to TRBJ2-7; D is undetermined. V was clipped by 3 bases and J by 4 bases, with 5 bases between them. The germline V gene encodes CDR1 SGHKS and CDR2 YYEKEE (reference sequence). The CDR3 covers 11 residues. CDR3 protein: CASSSYYEQYF. In DNA form, the CDR3 reads TGTGCCAGCAGCTCGTATTACGAGCAGTACTTC. Looking up the rest from reference TRBV5-5 and TRBJ2-7 gives the full variable domain: DAGVTQSPTHLIKTRGQQVTLRCSPISGHKSVSWYQQVLGQGPQFIFQYYEKEERGRGNFPDRFSARQFPNYSSELNVNALLLGDSALYLCASSSYYEQYFGPGTRLTVT.

The V gene is TRBV9, the J gene TRBJ2-3; 12 bases agree with TRBD2. The germline V gene encodes CDR1 SGDLS and CDR2 YYNGEE. The CDR3 totals 18 residues. V shed 4 bases, J shed 5 bases, and the junction held 14 bases outside the gene matches. Here the CDR3 DNA reads TGTGCCAGCAGCCCTTACCACCTCCTAGCGGGAGGGGGAGATACGCAGTATTTT. Amino acid sequence: CASSPYHLLAGGGDTQYF.

This clone rates as medium-sized. Additional DNA sequences in this sample encode the identical CDR3. The chain recombines TRBV28 with TRBJ2-2; 8 bases map to TRBD1. The CDR3 loop spans 15 amino acids. Germline loops: CDR1 MDHEN, CDR2 SYDVKM. V lost 5 bases to trimming and J lost 3 bases; unmatched junction nucleotides: 5. The chain's CDR3 is CASSLTGGYTGELFF. The CDR3 nucleotides read TGTGCCAGCAGTCTTACAGGGGGGTACACCGGGGAGCTGTTTTTT.

The sample holds a few counts of this clone. This rearrangement joins TRBV2 to TRBJ2-2; D not resolved. Germline CDR1 is SNHLY and CDR2 is FYNNEI. Trimming removed 6 bases from V and 1 base from J, with 12 bases in between. This CDR3 comprises 15 residues. The CDR3 region is CASSTVLGNTGELFF. The CDR3 DNA follows: TGTGCCAGCAGCACCGTCCTAGGGAACACCGGGGAGCTGTTTTTT.

The chain recombines TRBV19 with TRBJ2-3; no definite D call. Germline lookup yields CDR1 LNHDA and CDR2 SQIVND (reference sequence). The V end was cut by 7 bases, the J end by 0 bases, with 8 bases between. The CDR3 has 13 residues. CDR3 amino acids: CASMLDSTDTQYF. The DNA for the CDR3 is TGTGCCAGTATGCTTGACAGCACAGATACGCAGTATTTT.

The V and J genes are TRBV19 and TRBJ2-7; 8 bases are a match to TRBD1. Germline V CDR1 and CDR2: LNHDA, SQIVND (reference sequence). This CDR3 has 13 amino acids. CDR3 amino acids: CASCGTGCYEQYF. CDR3 bases: TGTGCAAGTTGCGGGACAGGCTGCTACGAGCAGTACTTC.

The V gene is TRBV14, the J gene TRBJ2-1, with D hard to call. The CDR3 is 14 residues long. Germline CDR1 is SGHDN and CDR2 is FVKESK. V lost 5 bases and J lost 10, with 18 bases in between. The CDR3 sequence is CASSLHGGTPEQFF. In nucleotides, the CDR3 is TGTGCCAGCAGCTTGCATGGTGGAACCCCAGAGCAGTTCTTC. Using reference TRBV14 and TRBJ2-1 for the parts outside the CDR3, the full variable domain is EAGVTQFPSHSVIEKGQTVTLRCDPISGHDNLYWYRRVMGKEIKFLLHFVKESKQDESGMPNNRFLAERTGGTYSTLKVQPAELEDSGVYFCASSLHGGTPEQFFGPGTRLTVL.

This chain joins TRBV19 and TRBJ2-3, with D maybe TRBD2 (5 bases). The V and J ends lost 3 bases and 4 bases respectively, with 14 bases between them. This CDR3 comprises 15 residues. Germline CDR1 and CDR2: LNHDA and SQIVND (reference sequence). Here the CDR3 reads CASSMEDGGADTQYF. The CDR3 region has the DNA TGTGCCAGTAGTATGGAAGATGGAGGCGCAGATACGCAGTATTTT.

The chain recombines TRBV2 with TRBJ1-1; D remains ambiguous. From germline, CDR1 is SNHLY and CDR2 FYNNEI. The CDR3 has 14 residues. Trimming pared 5 bases from V and 0 bases from J, leaving 10 bases between. The CDR3 protein is CASSPRNMNTEAFF. The CDR3 bases are TGTGCCAGCAGTCCCAGGAACATGAACACTGAAGCTTTCTTT.